This T cell receptor (beta chain) comes out of a study of blood T cell repertoires in COVID-19. The method was immunoSEQ multiplex PCR; TCRdb's version includes in-frame clones alone and lacks a portion of them. The sample holds roughly 670,000 clones, about 90% seen once. V dropped 5 bases and J dropped 1 base, with 9 bases sitting between them. Per the germline V gene, CDR1 is MDHEN and CDR2 is SYDVKM. This CDR3 spans 13 amino acids. The receptor was derived from a woman aged 18-30 years with acute or convalescent COVID-19. Sequencing was performed on peripheral blood. This chain links TRBV28 with TRBJ2-7; possible D gene TRBD2, 5 bases. The CDR3 DNA reads TGTGCCAGCAGTCTCCTAGCATCCTACGAGCAGTACTTC. The encoded protein is CASSLLASYEQYF. Combining the CDR3 with reference TRBV28 and TRBJ2-7 gives the whole variable domain DVKVTQSSRYLVKRTGEKVFLECVQDMDHENMFWYRQDPGLGLRLIYFSYDVKMKEKGDIPEGYSVSREKKERFSLILESASTNQTSMYLCASSLLASYEQYFGPGTRLTVT.